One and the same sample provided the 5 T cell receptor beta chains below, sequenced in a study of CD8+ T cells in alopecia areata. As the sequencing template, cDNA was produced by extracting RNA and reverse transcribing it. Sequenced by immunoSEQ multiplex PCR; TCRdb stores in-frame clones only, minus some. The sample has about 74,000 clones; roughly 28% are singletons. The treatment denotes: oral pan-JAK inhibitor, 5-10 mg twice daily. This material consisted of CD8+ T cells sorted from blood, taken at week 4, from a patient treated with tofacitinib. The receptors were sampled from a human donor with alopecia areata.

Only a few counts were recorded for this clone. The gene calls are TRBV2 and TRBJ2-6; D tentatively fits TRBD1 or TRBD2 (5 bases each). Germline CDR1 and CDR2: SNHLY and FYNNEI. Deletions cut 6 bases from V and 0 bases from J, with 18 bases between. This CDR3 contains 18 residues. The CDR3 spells CASSPYRGLNSGANVLTF. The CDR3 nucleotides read TGTGCCAGCAGCCCCTATCGGGGCTTAAACTCTGGGGCCAACGTCCTGACTTTC.

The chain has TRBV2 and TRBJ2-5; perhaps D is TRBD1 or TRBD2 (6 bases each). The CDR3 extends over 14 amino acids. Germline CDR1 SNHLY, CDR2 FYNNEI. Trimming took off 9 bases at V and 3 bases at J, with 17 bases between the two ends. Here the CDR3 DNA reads TGTGCCAGTTACTACCGGGGGCTGAAAGAGACCCAGTACTTC. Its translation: CASYYRGLKETQYF.

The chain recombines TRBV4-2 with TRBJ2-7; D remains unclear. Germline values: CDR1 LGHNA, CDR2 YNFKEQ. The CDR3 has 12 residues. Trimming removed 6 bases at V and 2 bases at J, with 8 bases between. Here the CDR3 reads CASRDGAYEQYF. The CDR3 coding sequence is TGTGCCAGCAGGGATGGAGCCTACGAGCAGTACTTC.

CDR3 nucleotides: TGTGCCAGCAGCCCCATCGGGACCGGAACTCTCGAGCAGTACTTC. Residues: CASSPIGTGTLEQYF. The chain recombines TRBV7-6 with TRBJ2-5; D may correspond to TRBD1 or TRBD2 (5 bases each). The better agreement between TRBJ2-7 and the DNA end casts doubt on the J call. CDR3 size: 15 residues. Germline assignment: CDR1 SGHVS and CDR2 FNYEAQ.

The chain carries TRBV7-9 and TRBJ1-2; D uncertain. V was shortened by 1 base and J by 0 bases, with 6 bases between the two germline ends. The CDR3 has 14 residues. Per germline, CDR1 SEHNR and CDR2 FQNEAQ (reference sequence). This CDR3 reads CASSLEPANYGYTF. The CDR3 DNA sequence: TGTGCCAGCAGCTTAGAGCCAGCTAACTATGGCTACACCTTC.